Shown below are 12 T cell receptor beta chains from a single sample sequenced in a study of somatic mutations in cytotoxic T cells in rheumatoid arthritis (dated by TCRdb to the late 2010s). Receptor amplification or capture employed the immunoSEQ multiplex PCR assay. In TCRdb, the immuneACCESS table is reduced to in-frame sequences with V and J assigned. These tables do not hold every clone; where another copy was compared, an unresolved V gene accounts for under half, and the others remain unexplained. The sample has around 6,500 clones on record, roughly 70% of them singletons. The ten most abundant clones make up approximately 39% of the sample. Sequences were obtained from CD8+ T cells sorted from blood. These receptors were taken from a man aged 40-49 years in good health.

V is TRBV19 and J is TRBJ1-5; D call uncertain. CDR1 is LNHDA and CDR2 is SQIVND in the germline V gene (reference sequence). Trimming stripped 5 bases from V and 0 bases from J, with 14 bases between. The CDR3 has 16 amino acids. CDR3 amino acids: CASSLSSRHSNQPQHF. The CDR3 DNA sequence: TGTGCCAGTAGTCTCTCATCACGGCATAGCAATCAGCCCCAGCATTTT.

The V call is TRBV28, the J call TRBJ2-5; 8 bases agree with TRBD2. V dropped 5 bases and J dropped 8; count of bases not matched to a gene: 10. Germline V gene sequence: CDR1 MDHEN, CDR2 SYDVKM. The CDR3 length is 14 residues. CDR3 sequence: CASSPLGSGETQYF. For the CDR3, the DNA is TGTGCCAGCAGTCCATTGGGTAGCGGGGAAACCCAGTACTTC.

CDR3 nucleotides: TGTGCCAGCAGTGATATGGACTCTCCCCCTCCCTACGAGCAGTACTTC. Its protein is CASSDMDSPPPYEQYF. V gene TRBV2 combines with J gene TRBJ2-7; perhaps TRBD2 as D (5 bases). The V gene lost 3 bases and the J gene lost 2 bases, with 17 bases spanning the gap. The CDR3 has 16 amino acids. Germline values: CDR1 SNHLY, CDR2 FYNNEI.

The genes are TRBV6-1 and TRBJ2-1; TRBD2 is a possible D gene (6 bases). Germline V lookup: CDR1 MNHNS, CDR2 SASEGT. Trimming removed 2 bases from V and 6 bases from J, with 14 bases in between. CDR3 length equals 15 residues. DNA for the CDR3: TGTGCCAGCAGTGAATTGGGGGGTACTAGCAATGAGCAGTTCTTC. This sequence encodes CASSELGGTSNEQFF.

The chain recombines TRBV4-1 with TRBJ2-7; tentatively, D is TRBD1 or TRBD2 (6 bases each). In germline, CDR1 is MGHRA, CDR2 YSYEKL. V lost 1 base and J lost 6, with 16 bases in between. CDR3 length: 15 amino acids. The CDR3 region is CASSQVGGELSEQYF. As DNA, the CDR3 is TGCGCCAGCAGCCAAGTGGGGGGCGAGCTGAGCGAGCAGTACTTC.

The rearrangement uses TRBV12-5 and TRBJ2-1; 9 nucleotides match TRBD1. V dropped 6 bases and J dropped 8; count of bases not matched to a gene: 8. Germline V gene data show CDR1 as LGHNT and CDR2 as FRNRAP. The CDR3 length is 14 residues. DNA of the CDR3: TGTGCTAGTGGCCCTGGGACAGGGATCTATGAGCAGTTCTTC. It is translated as CASGPGTGIYEQFF. Filled out from reference TRBV12-5 and TRBJ2-1, the complete variable domain reads DARVTQTPRHKVTEMGQEVTMRCQPILGHNTVFWYRQTMMQGLELLAYFRNRAPLDDSGMPKDRFSAEMPDATLATLKIQPSEPRDSAVYFCASGPGTGIYEQFFGPGTRLTVL.

J is TRBJ1-3 and V is TRBV29-1; TRBD1 is a possible D gene (6 bases). The ends were cut back, 6 bases at V and 2 bases at J, with 11 bases in the middle. CDR3 size: 13 residues. From germline, CDR1 is SQVTM and CDR2 ANQGSEA. CDR3 in DNA: TGCAGCGTCTACACAGGGACTGGAAACACCATATATTTT. It specifies CSVYTGTGNTIYF. The entire variable domain, with the rest obtained from reference TRBV29-1 and TRBJ1-3, is as follows: SAVISQKPSRDICQRGTSLTIQCQVDSQVTMMFWYRQQPGQSLTLIATANQGSEATYESGFVIDKFPISRPNLTFSTLTVSNMSPEDSSIYLCSVYTGTGNTIYFGEGSWLTVV.

This chain joins TRBV27 and TRBJ1-5; D unresolved. Trimming pared 7 bases from V and 2 bases from J, leaving 12 bases between. Germline V gene sequence: CDR1 MNHEY, CDR2 SMNVEV (reference sequence). The CDR3 consists of 14 residues. The CDR3 here is CASKHVEGNQPQHF. In nucleotides, the CDR3 is TGTGCCAGCAAACATGTTGAGGGCAATCAGCCCCAGCATTTT.

The chain has TRBV7-9 and TRBJ2-7; D is perhaps TRBD1 (5 bases). The CDR3 is made up of 13 amino acids. Per the germline V gene, CDR1 is SEHNR and CDR2 is FQNEAQ (reference sequence). V was shortened by 5 bases and J by 1 base, with 9 bases between the two germline ends. CDR3 sequence reads: CASSARESYEQYF. CDR3 nucleotide sequence: TGTGCCAGCAGCGCCAGGGAATCCTACGAGCAGTACTTC.

The chain combines TRBV5-8 with TRBJ2-7, with D possibly being TRBD1 or TRBD2 (5 bases each). The length of the CDR3 is 14 residues. V lost 3 bases to trimming and J lost 3 bases, with 13 bases between them. Looked up from germline, CDR1 is SGHTS and CDR2 is YDEGEE. CDR3 nucleotides: TGTGCCAGCAGCTCCCGGGACGGACGCTACGAGCAGTACGTC. Translation: CASSSRDGRYEQYV.

The V call is TRBV27, the J call TRBJ2-4; possibly TRBD1 or TRBD2 for D (5 bases each). The germline gives CDR1 MNHEY, CDR2 SMNVEV (reference sequence). Trimming took off 2 bases at V and 7 bases at J, with 15 bases between the two ends. This CDR3 contains 15 residues. This chain's CDR3 is CASSLGGRSGNIQYF. CDR3 nucleotide sequence: TGTGCCAGCAGTTTAGGGGGACGGTCCGGGAACATTCAGTACTTC.

The rearrangement joins TRBV15 to TRBJ1-5; D remains ambiguous. Per germline, CDR1 LNHNV and CDR2 YYDKDF (reference sequence). The CDR3 spans 15 residues. The ends were cut back, 1 base at V and 5 bases at J, with 12 bases in the middle. The DNA for the CDR3 is TGTGCCACCAGCAGAGTAGCCGGGAGAGATCAGCCCCAGCATTTT. Its translation is CATSRVAGRDQPQHF.